The rows below give T cell receptor beta chains drawn from one sample of a study of vaccination and CD4 T cells after COVID-19. MiXCR was run by TCRdb on the PCR reads, yielding one entry per CDR3 protein. Found here are over 10,000 distinct CDR3 sequences, approximately 50% of them singletons; the top ten hold 28%. What these receptors recognize is not known. Sequencing was done on a sample of CD4+ T cells from blood, cultured in vitro. The receptor set was obtained from a human donor who had recovered from COVID-19. Each CDR3 is given with its conserved first and last residue. The D gene is left open where the match is weak. Where a row states a size, it is once, few, many or the class of an expanded clone; other rows omit it.

>few|TRBJ2-5|TRBV29-1|TRBD1
CSVERGTGGRETQYF
TGCAGCGTTGAACGGGGCACAGGGGGCAGGGAGACCCAGTACTTC
>NA|TRBJ2-5|TRBV6-1|TRBD1
CASRQGKGETQYF
TGTGCCAGCAGACAGGGGAAGGGTGAGACCCAGTACTTC
>NA|TRBJ2-7|TRBV5-6|NA
CASSGGWPSGSYEQYF
TGTGCCAGCAGCGGTGGTTGGCCGAGCGGATCCTACGAGCAGTACTTC
>few|TRBJ1-1|TRBV19|NA
CASSMDEGVFNTEAFF
TGTGCCAGTAGTATGGATGAGGGCGTTTTCAACACTGAAGCTTTCTTT
>NA|TRBJ1-2|TRBV9|NA
CASSVVGGYGYTF
TGTGCCAGCAGCGTAGTCGGGGGCTATGGCTACACCTTC
>NA|TRBJ1-1|TRBV7-2|NA
CASSLVRIYTEAFF
TGTGCCAGCAGCTTAGTGAGGATCTACACTGAAGCTTTCTTT
>NA|TRBJ1-2|TRBV10-1|NA
CASSPTGTNYGYTF
TGCGCCAGCAGTCCCACGGGGACTAACTATGGCTACACCTTC
>NA|TRBJ2-6|TRBV10-3|NA
CAISGGRGPGANVLTF
TGTGCCATCAGTGGCGGTCGGGGGCCTGGGGCCAACGTCCTGACTTTC
>few|TRBJ1-2|TRBV6-1|NA
CASSEAGEGYGYTF
TGTGCCAGCAGTGAGGCAGGCGAGGGCTATGGCTACACCTTC
>few|TRBJ2-2|TRBV4-1|TRBD1
CASSQGQRTGELFF
TGCGCCAGCAGCCAGGGACAGCGCACCGGGGAGCTGTTTTTT
>NA|TRBJ1-6|TRBV7-2|NA
CASSSDSSPLHF
TGTGCCAGCAGCAGCGATTCTTCACCCCTCCACTTT
>once|TRBJ2-7|TRBV20-1|TRBD2
CSARPSGVNSYEQYF
TGCAGTGCTAGACCTAGCGGGGTTAACTCCTACGAGCAGTACTTC
>NA|TRBJ1-5|TRBV15|NA
CATGARANQPQHF
TGTGCCACCGGTGCGAGGGCGAATCAGCCCCAGCATTTT
>once|TRBJ1-1|TRBV6-2/TRBV6-3|TRBD1
CASSYRPRGQGETEAFF
TGTGCCAGCAGTTACCGACCCCGGGGACAGGGAGAAACTGAAGCTTTCTTT
>NA|TRBJ2-3|TRBV29-1|NA
CSVIVGRSDTQYF
TGCAGCGTTATTGTGGGGCGCTCAGATACGCAGTATTTT
>NA|TRBJ1-1|TRBV7-2|TRBD1
CASSPQGRRTEAFF
TGTGCCAGCAGCCCACAGGGGAGGCGCACTGAAGCTTTCTTT
>NA|TRBJ1-5|TRBV24-1|NA
CATSDSRQGSNQPQHF
TGTGCCACCAGTGATTCCCGTCAGGGTAGCAATCAGCCCCAGCATTTT
>few|TRBJ2-5|TRBV11-2|TRBD2
CASSPGRLAEETQYF
TGTGCCAGCAGCCCAGGCCGCCTAGCGGAAGAGACCCAGTACTTC
>NA|TRBJ1-1|TRBV6-2/TRBV6-3|NA
CASTQGKDTEAFF
TGTGCCAGCACCCAGGGTAAAGACACTGAAGCTTTCTTT
>once|TRBJ2-7|TRBV6-1|TRBD2
CASSRFTGKLAGGQAYEQYF
TGTGCCAGCAGTCGCTTTACAGGGAAACTAGCGGGAGGGCAAGCCTACGAGCAGTACTTC
>NA|TRBJ2-3|TRBV7-2|TRBD2
CASRIAGGRTDTQYF
TGTGCCAGCAGGATAGCGGGGGGGCGCACAGATACGCAGTATTTT
>NA|TRBJ2-3|TRBV5-4|TRBD1
CASTHGQEVTDTQYF
TGTGCCAGCACCCACGGACAGGAAGTCACAGATACGCAGTATTTT
>once|TRBJ2-3|TRBV20-1|NA
CSARVGRKDTQYF
TGCAGTGCTAGAGTGGGGAGGAAAGATACGCAGTATTTT
>NA|TRBJ2-1|TRBV6-1|TRBD1
CASRDRISYNEQFF
TGTGCCAGCAGGGACAGGATCTCCTACAATGAGCAGTTCTTC
>few|TRBJ1-3|TRBV7-9|TRBD1
CASSLAVTGNGNTIYF
TGTGCCAGCAGCTTGGCTGTGACAGGGAATGGAAACACCATATATTTT
>NA|TRBJ2-5|TRBV6-2/TRBV6-3|TRBD2
CASSPLAGGGETQYF
TGTGCCAGCAGCCCACTAGCGGGAGGTGGGGAGACCCAGTACTTC
>NA|TRBJ2-3|TRBV6-2/TRBV6-3|TRBD2
CASTTGASGYTDTQYF
TGTGCCAGCACCACTGGGGCTAGCGGCTACACAGATACGCAGTATTTT
>NA|TRBJ2-7|TRBV6-2/TRBV6-3|NA
CASTGAYEQYF
TGTGCCAGCACCGGCGCCTACGAGCAGTACTTC